These T cell receptor beta chains were read from a single sample in a study of HIV-infected patients and healthy controls. One entry per CDR3 protein results from TCRdb running MiXCR on the 5' RACE reads. Of more than 4,000 distinct CDR3 sequences in the sample, 20% were seen once. This specimen consisted of blood, obtained during antiretroviral therapy. The receptors were sampled from an adult with HIV infection. Both conserved end residues are part of each CDR3. D genes are given only for firm matches. Where a row states a size, it is once, few, many or the class of an expanded clone; other rows omit it.

d_gene,j_gene,abundance,v_gene,CDR3aa,CDR3nt
TRBD1,TRBJ2-2,medium-sized,TRBV7-2,CASSLTGDRRLFF,TGTGCCAGCAGCTTAACCGGGGACAGGAGGCTGTTTTTT
.,TRBJ1-4,medium-sized,TRBV9,CASSTRLATNEKLFF,TGTGCCAGCAGCACCCGGCTAGCAACTAATGAAAAACTGTTTTTT
.,TRBJ2-5,medium-sized,TRBV6-5,CASSSGTHVGETQYF,TGTGCCAGCAGTTCCGGGACCCATGTGGGGGAGACCCAGTACTTC
TRBD1,TRBJ1-1,many,TRBV3-1,CASSPYRGRVGDTEAFF,TGTGCCAGCAGCCCCTACAGGGGTAGGGTTGGCGACACTGAAGCTTTCTTT
.,TRBJ1-1,medium-sized,TRBV7-6,CASSLGETGATEAFF,TGTGCCAGCAGCTTAGGAGAAACAGGAGCCACTGAAGCTTTCTTT
.,TRBJ1-1,medium-sized,TRBV9,CASSVGSIGGGEAFF,TGTGCCAGCAGCGTAGGAAGCATTGGGGGTGGTGAAGCTTTCTTT
.,TRBJ1-5,many,TRBV6-6,CASSYPDSLYSNQPQHF,TGTGCCAGCAGTTACCCGGACAGCCTCTATAGCAATCAGCCCCAGCATTTT
.,TRBJ1-1,many,TRBV18,CASSPHAGNTEAFF,TGTGCCAGCTCACCCCACGCAGGGAACACTGAAGCTTTCTTT
TRBD1,TRBJ1-4,medium-sized,TRBV7-6,CASSLGNRGEKLFF,TGTGCCAGCAGCTTAGGGAACAGGGGTGAAAAACTGTTTTTT
.,TRBJ1-1,few,TRBV28,CASSLSWVLEAFF,TGTGCCAGCAGTTTATCTTGGGTCCTTGAAGCTTTCTTT
.,TRBJ2-3,many,TRBV7-9,CASSLTRSTDTQYF,TGTGCCAGCAGCCTCACTAGAAGCACAGATACGCAGTATTTT
.,TRBJ2-1,medium-sized,TRBV6-2/TRBV6-3,CASSWGLGNNEQFF,TGTGCCAGCAGTTGGGGACTGGGCAACAATGAGCAGTTCTTC
.,TRBJ2-7,medium-sized,TRBV5-8,CASSLGTTLTYEQYF,TGTGCCAGCAGCTTGGGGACTACCCTAACCTACGAGCAGTACTTC
TRBD1,TRBJ1-2,few,TRBV7-6,CASSRDSSSYGYTF,TGTGCCAGCAGCCGGGACAGTTCTAGCTATGGCTACACCTTC
.,TRBJ2-2,many,TRBV6-6,CASIPLLGAPTGELFF,TGTGCCAGCATCCCCCTACTCGGGGCGCCCACCGGGGAGCTGTTTTTT
.,TRBJ2-7,many,TRBV14,CASSQGYGPSYEQYF,TGTGCCAGCAGCCAAGGTTACGGACCCTCCTACGAGCAGTACTTC
TRBD2,TRBJ2-7,many,TRBV7-9,CASSLVLAGANEQYF,TGTGCCAGCAGCTTAGTGCTAGCGGGGGCCAACGAGCAGTACTTC
TRBD2,TRBJ2-5,medium-sized,TRBV12-3/TRBV12-4,CASSPYSGGAPQETQYF,TGTGCCAGCAGTCCCTACAGCGGGGGGGCGCCACAAGAGACCCAGTACTTC
TRBD1,TRBJ1-5,many,TRBV2,CASNEGQGESNQPQHF,TGTGCCAGCAACGAAGGACAGGGAGAGTCTAATCAGCCCCAGCATTTT
TRBD1,TRBJ1-3,many,TRBV6-5,CASSYSIGTGENTIYF,TGTGCCAGCAGTTACTCGATTGGGACAGGGGAAAACACCATATATTTT
.,TRBJ2-3,medium-sized,TRBV20-1,CSATDLTNTQYF,TGCAGTGCCACTGACCTCACGAATACGCAGTATTTT
.,TRBJ2-7,medium-sized,TRBV7-9,CASSLGLASAHEQYF,TGTGCCAGCAGCTTAGGCCTAGCTTCCGCCCACGAGCAGTACTTC
.,TRBJ1-4,.,TRBV2,CASTRVATNEKLFF,TGTGCCAGCACCCGAGTTGCAACTAATGAAAAACTGTTTTTT
TRBD2,TRBJ2-3,.,TRBV7-9,CASPGLAATDTQYF,TGTGCCAGCCCCGGACTAGCGGCCACAGATACGCAGTATTTT
.,TRBJ2-3,.,TRBV6-6,CASSYSKGGSSTDTQYF,TGTGCCAGCAGTTACTCTAAGGGGGGATCAAGCACAGATACGCAGTATTTT
.,TRBJ2-1,medium-sized,TRBV29-1,CSVEGPSRSFF,TGCAGCGTTGAAGGGCCTTCGAGGTCGTTCTTC
.,TRBJ2-1,medium-sized,TRBV5-5,CASSAGPSSYNEQFF,TGTGCCAGCAGCGCCGGACCAAGCTCCTACAATGAGCAGTTCTTC
.,TRBJ2-7,medium-sized,TRBV7-9,CASSLVARGGGEQYF,TGTGCCAGCAGCTTAGTTGCACGGGGCGGTGGTGAGCAGTACTTC
TRBD1,TRBJ1-5,few,TRBV7-2,CASSSQGQGANQPQHF,TGTGCCAGCAGCTCCCAAGGACAGGGGGCAAATCAGCCCCAGCATTTT
.,TRBJ1-1,medium-sized,TRBV20-1,CSAPRNTEAFF,TGCAGTGCTCCCCGGAACACTGAAGCTTTCTTT
.,TRBJ2-2,many,TRBV6-5,CASSYKDGGTGELFF,TGTGCCAGCAGTTACAAAGACGGTGGCACCGGGGAGCTGTTTTTT
.,TRBJ1-1,many,TRBV9,CASSVLVNTEAFF,TGTGCCAGCAGCGTACTAGTGAACACTGAAGCTTTCTTT
TRBD2,TRBJ2-1,medium-sized,TRBV27,CATTSAGEMENEQFF,TGTGCCACCACTAGCGCGGGGGAGATGGAGAATGAGCAGTTCTTC
.,TRBJ1-2,medium-sized,TRBV15,CATSRDLVRQNYGYTF,TGTGCCACCAGCAGAGATTTAGTAAGGCAGAACTATGGCTACACCTTC
TRBD1,TRBJ2-1,.,TRBV2,CASSSKGQGINEQFF,TGTGCCAGCAGTTCCAAGGGACAGGGGATAAATGAGCAGTTCTTC
.,TRBJ1-5,medium-sized,TRBV7-2,CASGINQPQHF,TGTGCCAGCGGGATCAATCAGCCCCAGCATTTT
.,TRBJ1-2,.,TRBV7-9,CASSRSLEGLYGYTF,TGTGCCAGCAGCCGGTCGTTGGAGGGCCTCTATGGCTACACCTTC
TRBD2,TRBJ2-3,medium-sized,TRBV5-6,CASNPSGAGTDTQYF,TGTGCCAGCAACCCTAGCGGGGCGGGCACAGATACGCAGTATTTT
TRBD1,TRBJ1-1,few,TRBV20-1,CSARRQGATEAFF,TGCAGTGCTAGAAGACAGGGGGCAACTGAAGCTTTCTTT
.,TRBJ1-6,medium-sized,TRBV30,CAWSVLNSYNSPLHF,TGTGCCTGGAGCGTCCTCAACAGTTATAATTCACCCCTCCACTTT
.,TRBJ1-4,.,TRBV20-1,CSARDQADLLEKLFF,TGCAGTGCTAGAGATCAGGCAGACCTCCTTGAAAAACTGTTTTTT
.,TRBJ1-1,many,TRBV2,CASTWGGDAEAFF,TGTGCCAGCACTTGGGGGGGTGACGCTGAAGCTTTCTTT
.,TRBJ2-2,few,TRBV14,CASSQENELVRTGELFF,TGTGCCAGCAGCCAAGAAAACGAATTGGTCCGCACCGGGGAGCTGTTTTTT
.,TRBJ1-1,.,TRBV19,CASSVDIPNTEAFF,TGTGCCAGTAGTGTCGACATCCCCAACACTGAGGCTTTCTTT
TRBD1,TRBJ2-7,medium-sized,TRBV20-1,CSAMDRDEQYF,TGCAGTGCCATGGACAGGGACGAGCAGTACTTC
TRBD1,TRBJ2-2,.,TRBV7-3,CASSPYPWDSTWDLFF,TGTGCCAGCAGCCCCTACCCCTGGGACAGCACCTGGGATCTGTTTTTT
TRBD1,TRBJ1-6,.,TRBV2,CASSPRDRGAPLHF,TGTGCCAGCAGCCCCCGGGACAGGGGGGCACCCCTCCACTTT
TRBD2,TRBJ2-3,medium-sized,TRBV4-2,CASSQDLLAETTDTQYF,TGTGCCAGCAGCCAAGATCTCCTAGCGGAAACCACAGATACGCAGTATTTT
.,TRBJ2-1,medium-sized,TRBV30,CAWSVYGGFNEQFF,TGTGCCTGGAGTGTTTACGGGGGTTTCAATGAGCAGTTCTTC